The 10 T cell receptor beta chains given below trace back to one sample, sequenced in a study of T cell responses to AZD1222 COVID-19 vaccine. TCRdb's table, derived via immunoSEQ multiplex PCR, lists solely in-frame clones and lacks some. The table records more than 150,000 clones, 85% to 90% of them present only once. Sequenced material: peripheral blood, taken on day 0 of AZD1222 vaccination. These receptors all come from an adult in good health.

DNA of the CDR3: TGTGCCAGCAGCCAGCTTACAGGGTTTTCACCCCTCCACTTT. Its translation is CASSQLTGFSPLHF. This chain joins TRBV3-1 (or the pseudogene TRBV3-2) and TRBJ1-6, with a weak D call TRBD1 (6 bases). Germline CDR1 reads LGHDT; CDR2 reads YNNKEL (reference sequence). This CDR3 contains 14 residues. Between the trimmed V and J ends, which lost 3 bases and 9 bases, there was a span of 12 bases.

The chain joins TRBV5-5 to TRBJ1-5, with D possibly being TRBD1 (6 bases). CDR1 and CDR2 (germline): SGHKS, YYEKEE (reference sequence). CDR3 length: 17 amino acids. V was clipped by 3 bases and J by 0 bases, with 16 bases between them. The CDR3 protein is CASSSSGGGHSNQPQHF. CDR3 DNA sequence: TGTGCCAGCAGCTCCTCCGGAGGGGGGCATAGCAATCAGCCCCAGCATTTT.

The genes are TRBV19 and TRBJ2-3; TRBD2 matches at 10 bases. Germline V lookup: CDR1 LNHDA, CDR2 SQIVND (reference sequence). After removal of 3 bases from V and 3 bases from J, the junction contained 6 bases not matched to a gene. The CDR3 has 16 residues. The CDR3, as DNA: TGTGCCAGTAGTATTGGCCTAGCGGGAGAGACAGATACGCAGTATTTT. Residues: CASSIGLAGETDTQYF. The full variable domain, in which reference TRBV19 and TRBJ2-3 provide the parts outside the CDR3, is DGGITQSPKYLFRKEGQNVTLSCEQNLNHDAMYWYRQDPGQGLRLIYYSQIVNDFQKGDIAEGYSVSREKKESFPLTVTSAQKNPTAFYLCASSIGLAGETDTQYFGPGTRLTVL.

This sequence joins TRBV10-1 and TRBJ2-6; possible D gene TRBD2, 6 bases. The V end was cut by 8 bases, the J end by 1 base, with 9 bases between. Germline loops: CDR1 WNHNN, CDR2 SYGVQD (reference sequence). There are 14 residues in the CDR3. CDR3 sequence: CASSGGSGANVLTF. DNA of the CDR3: TGCGCCAGCTCCGGAGGGTCTGGGGCCAACGTCCTGACTTTC.

The V and J genes are TRBV4-1 and TRBJ1-6; D is perhaps TRBD1 (5 bases). Germline loops: CDR1 MGHRA, CDR2 YSYEKL. The ends were cut back, 2 bases at V and 10 bases at J, with 18 bases in the middle. The CDR3 has 16 residues. In nucleotides, the CDR3 is TGCGCCAGCAGCCAACTAGGGGAGGGTCGCCGGTCACCCCTCCACTTT. This codes for CASSQLGEGRRSPLHF.

This clone has more than one count but fewer than ten. The chain combines TRBV30 with TRBJ1-2, with TRBD1 identical over 9 bases. CDR1 and CDR2 (germline): GTSNPN, SVGIG (reference sequence). Germline trimming cut 3 bases from V and 3 bases from J; bases unmatched to any gene: 2. The CDR3 is made up of 13 amino acids. DNA of the CDR3: TGTGCCTGGAGGGGACAGGGCGACTATGGCTACACCTTC. It translates to CAWRGQGDYGYTF.

The chain joins TRBV7-3 to TRBJ1-2; D ambiguous. The V gene lost 4 bases and the J gene lost 5 bases, with 11 bases spanning the gap. Germline V gives CDR1 SGHTA, CDR2 FQGTGA. This CDR3 is built from 13 residues. The DNA of the CDR3 is TGTGCCAGCAGCTCCCCCCCAGCATATGGCTACACCTTC. Translated: CASSSPPAYGYTF.

V is TRBV9 and J is TRBJ1-2, with D possibly being TRBD1 (5 bases). Germline CDR1 and CDR2: SGDLS and YYNGEE. The CDR3 contains 13 residues. Deletions cut 1 base from V and 6 bases from J, with 10 bases between. The chain's CDR3 is CASSVLDSHGYTF. CDR3 nucleotide sequence: TGTGCCAGCAGCGTATTAGACAGCCATGGCTACACCTTC.

The chain carries TRBV9 and TRBJ1-4; 10 nucleotides align to TRBD1. Germline-derived CDR1 and CDR2 are SGDLS and YYNGEE. This CDR3 has 15 residues. J lost 2 bases, V lost 6 bases, and 4 bases had no gene match. The CDR3 DNA reads as TGTGCCAGCAATAGACAGGGGGCGACTAATGAAAAACTGTTTTTT. The encoded protein is CASNRQGATNEKLFF.

This chain connects TRBV7-6 to TRBJ1-1; D not resolved. Trimming shortened V by 5 bases and J by 1 base, and 11 bases separated the two germline ends. CDR3 length: 14 amino acids. Germline CDR1 SGHVS, CDR2 FNYEAQ. CDR3 in amino acids: CASSRQATNTEAFF. The CDR3 bases are TGTGCCAGCAGCCGTCAGGCCACGAACACTGAAGCTTTCTTT.